The 26 T cell receptor beta chains below come from one sample, sequenced in a study of CD8 T cells in Susac syndrome. Random hexamers were used to reverse transcribe an amount of about 0.45 to 1 ug RNA. TCRdb reprocessed the immunoSEQ multiplex PCR reads with MiXCR, giving one entry per CDR3 protein. The sample has more than 95,000 distinct CDR3 sequences; about 92% are singletons. Material for sequencing was CD4+ T cells from PBMCs. Every receptor here comes from a human donor with multiple sclerosis.

The genes are TRBV6-5 and TRBJ1-1; no clear D gene. The CDR3 has 14 amino acids. Germline CDR1 reads MNHEY; CDR2 reads SVGAGI. V dropped 5 bases and J dropped 0 bases, with 10 bases sitting between them. The CDR3 DNA is TGTGCCAGCAGTGAAAAGCTCATGAACACTGAAGCTTTCTTT. It yields the protein CASSEKLMNTEAFF.

The V call is TRBV29-1, the J call TRBJ1-2; 7 bases align to TRBD1. The CDR3 is 13 residues long. The V gene's germline CDR1 is SQVTM and CDR2 ANQGSEA. V lost 5 bases, J lost 4 bases, and 7 bases stayed unmatched. The DNA of the CDR3 is TGCAGCGTTTATAACAGGGGCGGCTATGGCTACACCTTC. It codes for CSVYNRGGYGYTF. The whole variable domain, remainder taken from reference TRBV29-1 and TRBJ1-2, is SAVISQKPSRDICQRGTSLTIQCQVDSQVTMMFWYRQQPGQSLTLIATANQGSEATYESGFVIDKFPISRPNLTFSTLTVSNMSPEDSSIYLCSVYNRGGYGYTFGSGTRLTVV.

The chain recombines TRBV4-1 with TRBJ2-1; D may be TRBD2 (5 bases). The germline V and J ends were trimmed by 1 base and 0 bases, with 10 bases remaining between them. The CDR3 extends over 16 amino acids. The V gene's germline CDR1 is MGHRA and CDR2 YSYEKL. The CDR3 nucleotides are TGCGCCAGCAGCCAAGCGAGGGTTCTCTCCTACAATGAGCAGTTCTTC. It translates to CASSQARVLSYNEQFF.

The rearrangement links TRBV6-5 to TRBJ1-6, with 7 bases identical to TRBD1. V lost 10 bases to trimming and J lost 5 bases; unmatched junction nucleotides: 5. Per the germline V gene, CDR1 is MNHEY and CDR2 is SVGAGI. This CDR3 has 13 residues. The CDR3: CATQGQNNSPLHF. DNA for the CDR3: TGTGCCACCCAGGGACAGAATAATTCACCCCTCCACTTT.

J is TRBJ1-5 and V is TRBV2; tentatively, D is TRBD1 (6 bases). The V end lost 2 bases, the J end lost 6 bases, and 11 bases lay between the germline ends. The CDR3 is made up of 14 amino acids. Germline values: CDR1 SNHLY, CDR2 FYNNEI. DNA for the CDR3: TGTGCCAGCAGTGAACGGAGGGGGTTTCAGCCCCAGCATTTT. Amino acid sequence: CASSERRGFQPQHF.

CDR3 nucleotides: TGTGCCAGCAGCTTAAGGGGAGCGGGGGGGGAGACCCAGTACTTC. Amino acids: CASSLRGAGGETQYF. This sequence joins TRBV11-2 and TRBJ2-5; 10 nucleotides align to TRBD2. Germline CDR1 and CDR2: SGHAT and FQNNGV. Losses at the gene ends were 2 bases for V and 5 bases for J; bases not matched to a gene: 5. The CDR3 totals 15 residues.

J is TRBJ1-1 and V is TRBV18; 7 bases match TRBD1. The ends lost 4 bases at V and 1 base at J; junction bases unmatched: 3. Germline V gives CDR1 KGHSH, CDR2 LQKENI. This CDR3 spans 14 amino acids. CDR3 bases: TGTGCCAGCTCACAGGGACAGACGAACACTGAAGCTTTCTTT. Translated: CASSQGQTNTEAFF.

DNA for the CDR3: TGTGCCAGTAGCGACCGGGGGGGAGATACGCAGTATTTT. It translates to CASSDRGGDTQYF. The rearrangement joins TRBV19 to TRBJ2-3, with TRBD2 matching 8 bases. With 6 bases clipped from V and 5 bases from J, the junction kept 4 bases outside the gene matches. CDR3 length: 13 amino acids. Germline assignment: CDR1 LNHDA and CDR2 SQIVND (reference sequence).

This chain joins TRBV6-1 and TRBJ2-3; D unclear. Per germline, CDR1 MNHNS and CDR2 SASEGT. The V end was cut by 4 bases, the J end by 3 bases, with 17 bases between. This CDR3 has 16 residues. CDR3 amino acids: CASSALAVGPTDTQYF. As DNA, the CDR3 is TGTGCCAGCAGTGCCCTGGCGGTCGGGCCGACAGATACGCAGTATTTT.

This rearrangement joins TRBV20-1 to TRBJ1-5, with D uncertain. The CDR3 runs 15 residues. The germline CDR1 and CDR2 sequences are DFQATT and SNEGSKA (reference sequence). V lost 6 bases, J lost 2 bases, and 17 bases lay in between. CDR3 region: CSATLAGSGNQPQHF. CDR3 DNA sequence: TGCAGTGCGACCCTGGCGGGCTCGGGCAATCAGCCCCAGCATTTT.

CDR3 region: CASSLVTGGAGSPLHF. The DNA of the CDR3 is TGTGCCAGCAGCTTAGTAACAGGGGGCGCGGGTTCACCCCTCCACTTT. This rearrangement joins TRBV7-2 to TRBJ1-6; 9 positions match TRBD1. Germline V lookup: CDR1 SGHTA, CDR2 FQGNSA. V dropped 1 base and J dropped 9; count of bases not matched to a gene: 7. CDR3 length equals 16 residues. Combining the CDR3 with reference TRBV7-2 and TRBJ1-6 gives the whole variable domain GAGVSQSPSNKVTEKGKDVELRCDPISGHTALYWYRQSLGQGLEFLIYFQGNSAPDKSGLPSDRFSAERTGGSVSTLTIQRTQQEDSAVYLCASSLVTGGAGSPLHFGNGTRLTVT.

The chain recombines TRBV28 with TRBJ1-5; 9 positions match TRBD1. The length of the CDR3 is 16 residues. V was pared by 2 bases and J by 3 bases, with 5 bases of the junction left unmatched. Per the germline V gene, CDR1 is MDHEN and CDR2 is SYDVKM. CDR3 loop: CASSLQGQGINQPQHF. The CDR3 region has the DNA TGTGCCAGCAGTTTACAGGGACAGGGCATCAATCAGCCCCAGCATTTT.

The sample holds a few counts of this clonotype. J is TRBJ2-5 and V is TRBV6-1, with 8 bases matching TRBD2. Germline V gene data show CDR1 as MNHNS and CDR2 as SASEGT. The CDR3 runs 16 residues. The V and J ends lost 7 bases and 3 bases, in that order; junction bases with no gene match: 13. DNA of the CDR3: TGTGCCAGCACCGAGGGCGGGGGGCCTAGAAAAGAGACCCAGTACTTC. It encodes CASTEGGGPRKETQYF.

This sequence joins TRBV20-1 and TRBJ1-1; a weak D match, TRBD1 (5 bases). The V gene's germline CDR1 is DFQATT and CDR2 SNEGSKA (reference sequence). This CDR3 has 13 residues. The ends were cut back, 1 base at V and 2 bases at J, with 8 bases in the middle. The CDR3 coding sequence is TGCAGTGCTAGAGTTTGGGGCAACACTGAAGCTTTCTTT. This translates into CSARVWGNTEAFF.

The chain couples TRBV9 to TRBJ1-3; perhaps TRBD1 as D (5 bases). Between the trimmed V and J ends, which lost 4 bases and 4 bases, there was a span of 15 bases. The germline gives CDR1 SGDLS, CDR2 YYNGEE. This CDR3 has 15 residues. The CDR3 DNA reads TGTGCCAGCAGCTTAGTTGGGGGTTCCGGAAACACCATATATTTT. It yields the protein CASSLVGGSGNTIYF.

The rearrangement uses TRBV3-1 and TRBJ2-3; possible D gene TRBD2, 5 bases. The CDR3 covers 14 residues. Trimming pared 1 base from V and 6 bases from J, leaving 11 bases between. Germline-derived CDR1 and CDR2 are LGHDT and YNNKEL (reference sequence). The CDR3 loop reads CASSQVASIDTQYF. For the CDR3, the DNA is TGTGCCAGCAGCCAAGTGGCTAGCATCGATACGCAGTATTTT.

In this sample, this clonotype turned up once. This chain links TRBV5-4 with TRBJ2-7; no reliable D call. The V gene lost 0 bases and the J gene lost 2 bases, with 9 bases spanning the gap. CDR1 is SGHNT and CDR2 is YYREEE in the germline V gene (reference sequence). This CDR3 has 14 residues. CDR3 sequence: CASSLEDFPYEQYF. CDR3 DNA sequence: TGTGCCAGCAGCTTGGAGGATTTCCCCTACGAGCAGTACTTC.

V gene TRBV6-2 or TRBV6-3 combines with J gene TRBJ1-1; 8 bases are shared with TRBD1. The germline gives CDR1 MNHEY, CDR2 SVGEGT. CDR3 length: 14 amino acids. Trimming at V came to 4 bases and at J to 4 bases, leaving 5 bases not matched to a gene. CDR3 amino acids: CASSFNRGFTEAFF. The CDR3 DNA reads as TGTGCCAGCAGTTTCAACAGGGGGTTCACTGAAGCTTTCTTT.

The rearrangement links TRBV9 to TRBJ1-3; the D gene is possibly TRBD1 (6 bases). V was trimmed by 3 bases and J by 8 bases, leaving 18 bases between them. Germline V lookup: CDR1 SGDLS, CDR2 YYNGEE. This CDR3 spans 15 amino acids. The CDR3 nucleotides are TGTGCCAGCAGCGCCCAGTCGGCAGGGGTAGACACCATATATTTT. Residues: CASSAQSAGVDTIYF.

The CDR3, as DNA: TGTGCCAGCAGACCGGATTTGGGGACAGCGGCTTCTCTAGCCAAAAACATTCAGTACTTC. Its protein product is CASRPDLGTAASLAKNIQYF. The chain combines TRBV11-1 with TRBJ2-4; 7 bases are shared with TRBD1. Germline V lookup: CDR1 SGHAT, CDR2 FQDESV (reference sequence). The CDR3 extends over 20 amino acids. The V and J ends lost 6 bases and 0 bases, in that order; junction bases with no gene match: 20.

The gene calls are TRBV5-1 and TRBJ1-3; TRBD1 is a possible D gene (5 bases). Trimming took off 0 bases at V and 7 bases at J, with 11 bases between the two ends. The CDR3 sequence is 14 residues long. The germline V gene encodes CDR1 SGHRS and CDR2 YFSETQ. CDR3 sequence: CASSLAGTFNTIYF. The CDR3 region has the DNA TGCGCCAGCAGCTTGGCTGGGACTTTCAACACCATATATTTT. The whole variable domain, filled in from reference TRBV5-1 and TRBJ1-3, reads KAGVTQTPRYLIKTRGQQVTLSCSPISGHRSVSWYQQTPGQGLQFLFEYFSETQRNKGNFPGRFSGRQFSNSRSEMNVSTLELGDSALYLCASSLAGTFNTIYFGEGSWLTVV.

The chain recombines TRBV6-1 with TRBJ1-1; maybe TRBD1 (5 bases). V was clipped by 3 bases and J by 11 bases, with 16 bases between them. This CDR3 comprises 13 residues. Germline V gene sequence: CDR1 MNHNS, CDR2 SASEGT. DNA of the CDR3: TGTGCCAGCAGTGACCGCCTCGGGACGAGGGCTTTCTTT. Translated: CASSDRLGTRAFF.

V and J are TRBV18 and TRBJ2-1; D call uncertain. The V end lost 1 base, the J end lost 13 bases, and 14 bases lay between the germline ends. The CDR3 sequence is 13 residues long. Germline V gene data show CDR1 as KGHSH and CDR2 as LQKENI. In nucleotides, the CDR3 is TGTGCCAGCTCACCACGGTTTGGGGAACCCCAGTTCTTC. Amino acid sequence: CASSPRFGEPQFF.

This chain links TRBV6-5 with TRBJ1-2; the D gene is possibly TRBD1 (5 bases). The CDR3 covers 14 residues. CDR1 is MNHEY, CDR2 SVGAGI, per germline. The germline V and J ends were trimmed by 6 bases and 4 bases, with 15 bases remaining between them. The CDR3 here is CASRRSRDAYGYTF. CDR3 nucleotides: TGTGCCAGCAGACGAAGCAGGGACGCCTATGGCTACACCTTC.

The CDR3 DNA reads as TGTGCCAGCAGCTTAGGAGGGGATACGCAGTATTTT. It specifies CASSLGGDTQYF. The chain joins TRBV11-2 to TRBJ2-3; tentative D call: TRBD2 (5 bases). V was clipped by 1 base and J by 6 bases, with 5 bases between them. The V gene's germline CDR1 is SGHAT and CDR2 FQNNGV. This CDR3 comprises 12 residues.

V usage is TRBV5-1 and J usage is TRBJ2-3; 7 positions match TRBD2. V shed 7 bases and J 3 bases; nucleotides not matched to a gene: 2. This CDR3 has 12 residues. CDR1 is SGHRS, CDR2 YFSETQ, per germline. CDR3 in amino acids: CASRGVTDTQYF. CDR3 coding DNA: TGCGCCAGCCGGGGGGTGACAGATACGCAGTATTTT.